These 14 T cell receptor beta chains were all obtained from the same sample, sequenced in a study of cytomegalovirus exposure and HLA in healthy donors. The PCR used 60 Vbeta and 13 Jbeta primers. Profiled with immunoSEQ multiplex PCR; TCRdb holds only in-frame clones, not every one. This sample has around 150,000 clones, with around 75% found just once. The sample taken for sequencing was PBMCs. These receptors were taken from a man between 60 and 70 years old in good health and CMV-seronegative.

The chain is built from TRBV7-2 and TRBJ2-5, with 10 bases matching TRBD2. The ends lost 2 bases at V and 5 bases at J; junction bases unmatched: 8. This CDR3 is built from 16 residues. Germline CDR1 is SGHTA and CDR2 is FQGNSA. In DNA, the CDR3 is TGTGCCAGCAGCTTAAGTCTAGCGGGAGTTAGCGAGACCCAGTACTTC. This codes for CASSLSLAGVSETQYF.

This chain uses TRBV4-3 with TRBJ2-7, with D uncertain. Trimming removed 4 bases from V and 5 bases from J, with 12 bases in between. CDR1 is LGHNA, CDR2 YSLEER, per germline. The CDR3 sequence is 13 residues long. This CDR3 reads CASSLAFEDEQYF. The CDR3 DNA is TGCGCCAGCAGCCTAGCCTTTGAGGACGAGCAGTACTTC.

The J gene is TRBJ2-1, the V gene TRBV13, with TRBD2 matching 11 bases. This CDR3 contains 17 residues. Germline values: CDR1 PRHDT, CDR2 FYEKMQ (reference sequence). With V trimmed by 1 base and J by 0 bases, 2 bases remained unmatched. The CDR3 region is CASSLALAGASYNEQFF. The CDR3 DNA sequence: TGTGCCAGCAGCTTAGCACTAGCGGGAGCCTCCTACAATGAGCAGTTCTTC.

This chain links TRBV19 with TRBJ1-6; possibly TRBD1 for D (5 bases). Germline lookup yields CDR1 LNHDA and CDR2 SQIVND (reference sequence). Trimming took off 4 bases at V and 8 bases at J, with 9 bases between the two ends. The CDR3 is made up of 13 amino acids. CDR3 in DNA: TGTGCCAGTAGTACCCTACAGGATTCACCCCTCCACTTT. This gives the protein CASSTLQDSPLHF. Full variable domain (missing parts from reference TRBV19 and TRBJ1-6): DGGITQSPKYLFRKEGQNVTLSCEQNLNHDAMYWYRQDPGQGLRLIYYSQIVNDFQKGDIAEGYSVSREKKESFPLTVTSAQKNPTAFYLCASSTLQDSPLHFGNGTRLTVT.

V usage is TRBV5-1 and J usage is TRBJ1-4; 8 bases line up with TRBD1. V shed 3 bases and J 5 bases; nucleotides not matched to a gene: 3. Germline V gene data show CDR1 as SGHRS and CDR2 as YFSETQ. The CDR3 has 14 amino acids. Here the CDR3 reads CASSSQGGNEKLFF. The CDR3, as DNA: TGCGCCAGCAGCTCACAGGGGGGAAATGAAAAACTGTTTTTT.

The V call is TRBV19, the J call TRBJ1-2; no definite D call. The CDR3 is 15 residues long. Trimming left V 4 bases short and J 5 bases short, with 17 bases between. Per the germline V gene, CDR1 is LNHDA and CDR2 is SQIVND (reference sequence). The CDR3 nucleotides are TGTGCCAGTAGTAGCCGATCGCAAACATCTTATGGCTACACCTTC. It is translated as CASSSRSQTSYGYTF.

This chain uses TRBV6-5 with TRBJ2-7, with TRBD2 as a possible D gene (5 bases). The CDR3 has 15 amino acids. V was trimmed by 8 bases and J by 5 bases, leaving 22 bases between them. The germline V gene encodes CDR1 MNHEY and CDR2 SVGAGI. The CDR3 spells CASEHPTRDGHEQYF. CDR3 in DNA: TGTGCCAGCGAACATCCCACGAGGGATGGCCACGAGCAGTACTTC.

The chain joins TRBV7-9 to TRBJ2-1, with unresolved D. Trimming cost V 1 base and J 4 bases, with 14 bases left between them. The CDR3 is 16 residues long. CDR1 and CDR2 (germline): SEHNR, FQNEAQ (reference sequence). The CDR3 bases are TGTGCCAGCAGCTTAGGGAACTACGGCCTATACAATGAGCAGTTCTTC. Translated: CASSLGNYGLYNEQFF.

This clone was counted once. The V gene is TRBV12-5, the J gene TRBJ2-2; no firm D call. The CDR3 spans 13 residues. Germline-derived CDR1 and CDR2 are LGHNT and FRNRAP. Trimming removed 3 bases at V and 4 bases at J, with 6 bases between. The CDR3 bases are TGTGCTAGTGGTTTACGGGTCACCGGGGAGCTGTTTTTT. It translates to CASGLRVTGELFF.

The V and J genes are TRBV29-1 and TRBJ2-7; D unresolved. There are 12 residues in the CDR3. Trimming shortened V by 6 bases and J by 1 base, and 10 bases separated the two germline ends. Germline assignment: CDR1 SQVTM and CDR2 ANQGSEA. The CDR3 is CSVSVGSYEQYF. The CDR3 DNA sequence: TGCAGCGTATCCGTCGGGTCCTACGAGCAGTACTTC.

The chain joins TRBV7-2 to TRBJ2-7; D may be TRBD2 (5 bases). V lost 5 bases and J 3 bases, leaving 11 bases between the germline ends. Germline V gene data show CDR1 as SGHTA and CDR2 as FQGNSA. The CDR3 has 13 amino acids. The CDR3 loop is CASSPSGSYEQYF. CDR3 nucleotide sequence: TGTGCCAGCAGCCCCAGCGGCAGCTACGAGCAGTACTTC.

In its sample, this clone was seen once. This sequence joins TRBV7-2 and TRBJ2-7; D possibly corresponds to TRBD2 (6 bases). From germline, CDR1 is SGHTA and CDR2 FQGNSA. The V end lost 5 bases, the J end lost 3 bases, and 14 bases lay between the germline ends. There are 14 residues in the CDR3. The CDR3 sequence: CASSAGTGGYEQYF. CDR3 coding DNA: TGTGCCAGCAGCGCAGGGACTGGGGGCTACGAGCAGTACTTC.

This clone was picked up one time. This chain links TRBV4-1 with TRBJ2-5; no definite D call. Germline loops: CDR1 MGHRA, CDR2 YSYEKL. The CDR3 runs 12 residues. Between the trimmed V and J ends, which lost 4 bases and 5 bases, there was a span of 8 bases. Here the CDR3 DNA reads TGCGCCAGCAGCCCGGAACAGGAGACCCAGTACTTC. Translating gives CASSPEQETQYF.

This clone appeared a few times. This chain uses TRBV6-5 with TRBJ2-1, with 8 bases identical to TRBD2. Germline CDR1 reads MNHEY; CDR2 reads SVGAGI. There are 14 residues in the CDR3. V was pared by 5 bases and J by 3 bases, with 3 bases of the junction left unmatched. CDR3 coding DNA: TGTGCCAGCAGTAGAGCGGGGGACTACAATGAGCAGTTCTTC. Translating it yields CASSRAGDYNEQFF.